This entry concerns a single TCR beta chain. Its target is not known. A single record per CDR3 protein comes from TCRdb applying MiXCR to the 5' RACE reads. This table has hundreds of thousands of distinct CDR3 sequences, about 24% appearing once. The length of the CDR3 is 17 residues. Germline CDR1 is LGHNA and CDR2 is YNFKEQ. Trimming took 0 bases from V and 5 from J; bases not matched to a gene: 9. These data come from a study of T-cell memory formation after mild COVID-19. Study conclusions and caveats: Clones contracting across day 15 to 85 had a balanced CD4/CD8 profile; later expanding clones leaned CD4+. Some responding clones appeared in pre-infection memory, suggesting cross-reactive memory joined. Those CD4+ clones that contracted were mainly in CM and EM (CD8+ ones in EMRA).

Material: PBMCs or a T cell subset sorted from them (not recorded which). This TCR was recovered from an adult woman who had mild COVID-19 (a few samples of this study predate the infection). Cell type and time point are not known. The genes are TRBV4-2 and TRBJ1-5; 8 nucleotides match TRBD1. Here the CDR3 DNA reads TGTGCCAGCAGCCAAGAAGGGGCAGGGGGCGCGGATCAGCCCCAGCATTTT. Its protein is CASSQEGAGGADQPQHF.